Sequencing of this T cell receptor beta chain was carried out in a study of cytomegalovirus exposure and HLA in healthy donors. In the study overall: Genetic ancestry analysis placed under 90% of the approximately 390 donors that were genotyped in the Caucasian-associated cluster.

PCR was performed using 60 Vbeta and 13 Jbeta primers. The method was immunoSEQ multiplex PCR; TCRdb's version includes in-frame clones alone and lacks a portion of them. The data show about 140,000 clones, and the top ten clones hold 0.96%. Study observations and caveats: Donors belonging to an Asian-associated ancestry cluster reportedly showed fewer N-insertions in productive TCRs than the roughly 670-donor mean, according to what a later analysis found. Because they were indistinguishable, some V segments, including TRBV6-2 and TRBV6-3, were excluded.

In the case of this clone: No antigen is known for it.

Germline CDR1 and CDR2: PRHDT and FYEKMQ (reference sequence). Trimming cost V 7 bases and J 1 base; bases outside gene matches: 11. The CDR3 is 17 amino acids. The receptor was isolated from a male donor in good health and CMV-seronegative. This chain joins TRBV13 and TRBJ2-3; TRBD2 matches at 10 bases. The sequenced sample consisted of PBMCs. CDR3: CASTAGGLASGTDTQYF. The CDR3 nucleotides read TGTGCCAGCACCGCAGGGGGACTAGCGTCTGGCACAGATACGCAGTATTTT. The complete variable domain, with remaining parts taken from reference TRBV13 and TRBJ2-3, reads AAGVIQSPRHLIKEKRETATLKCYPIPRHDTVYWYQQGPGQDPQFLISFYEKMQSDKGSIPDRFSAQQFSDYHSELNMSSLELGDSALYFCASTAGGLASGTDTQYFGPGTRLTVL.